The rows below give T cell receptor beta chains drawn from one sample of a study of blood T cell repertoires in COVID-19. Clones were read by immunoSEQ multiplex PCR, and TCRdb kept only the in-frame ones, dropping some. The table has about 490,000 clones, 80% to 90% seen once; the top ten hold about 3%. The specimen was peripheral blood. These receptors all come from a human donor in a cohort sampled during active COVID-19. Each CDR3 is given with its conserved first and last residue. A D gene is named only where the DNA matches it firmly. A clone size is listed for some rows: how often the clone was seen (once, few, many), or a class if it is expanded.

TRBJ2-3 NA TRBV7-3 NA CASSLEGGTDTQYF TGTGCCAGCAGCTTAGAAGGGGGTACAGATACGCAGTATTTT
TRBJ1-1 NA TRBV24-1 NA CATSDQKRGNTEAFF TGTGCCACCAGTGACCAAAAACGGGGGAACACTGAAGCTTTCTTT
TRBJ2-7 TRBD1 TRBV7-2 NA CASSRDRVSYEQYF TGTGCCAGCAGCCGGGACAGGGTCAGCTACGAGCAGTACTTC
TRBJ1-2 NA TRBV7-9 few CASSSDNGYGYTF TGTGCCAGCAGCTCGGACAATGGGTATGGCTACACCTTC
TRBJ2-2 TRBD2 TRBV10-3 NA CAIHPSYPTTQWGGRRRNTGELFF TGTGCCATCCACCCTTCTTACCCGACTACCCAGTGGGGCGGGAGAAGGCGGAACACCGGGGAGCTGTTTTTT
TRBJ2-2 NA TRBV24-1 NA CATSAATGELFF TGTGCCACCAGTGCCGCGACCGGGGAGCTGTTTTTT
TRBJ2-7 TRBD2 TRBV6-5 NA CASSYSTGTSAYEQYF TGTGCCAGCAGTTACTCCACCGGGACTAGTGCTTACGAGCAGTACTTC
TRBJ1-1 NA TRBV7-8 NA CASSLALRGNTEAFF TGTGCCAGCAGCTTAGCGCTCAGGGGGAACACTGAAGCTTTCTTT
TRBJ2-2 NA TRBV30 NA CAWSVLAGSGELFF TGTGCCTGGAGTGTACTGGCAGGGTCCGGGGAGCTGTTTTTT
TRBJ2-6 NA TRBV5-1 NA CASSVGGVSGANVLTF TGCGCCAGCAGCGTGGGCGGAGTATCTGGGGCCAACGTCCTGACTTTC
TRBJ2-5 TRBD1 TRBV19 NA CASSIWDSHQETQYF TGTGCCAGTAGTATCTGGGACAGTCACCAAGAGACCCAGTACTTC
TRBJ1-4 NA TRBV27 NA CASSVTGFTTNEKLFF TGTGCCAGCAGCGTAACAGGGTTTACAACTAATGAAAAACTGTTTTTT
TRBJ2-3 TRBD2 TRBV4-3 NA CASSQQTSGGTDTQYF TGCGCCAGCAGCCAACAGACTAGCGGGGGCACAGATACGCAGTATTTT
TRBJ1-5 TRBD1 TRBV6-2/TRBV6-3 few CASSSQWGLGQGVLHQPQHF TGTGCCAGCAGTTCCCAGTGGGGTTTGGGACAGGGTGTTCTTCATCAGCCCCAGCATTTT
TRBJ1-5 NA TRBV5-8 NA CASSLGQVNQPQHF TGTGCCAGCAGCTTGGGCCAGGTCAATCAGCCCCAGCATTTT
TRBJ1-1 NA TRBV11-2 NA CASSSTGTGNTEAFF TGTGCCAGCAGCTCCACCGGGACTGGGAACACTGAAGCTTTCTTT
TRBJ2-2 TRBD2 TRBV5-4 few CASSSTGGPGRTGELFF TGTGCCAGCAGCTCGACGGGAGGGCCAGGGAGGACCGGGGAGCTGTTTTTT
TRBJ2-3 TRBD1 TRBV19 NA CASSPDRGRTDTQYF TGTGCCAGTAGCCCTGATAGGGGGCGCACAGATACGCAGTATTTT
TRBJ1-1 NA TRBV6-5 NA CASFSTNTEAFF TGTGCCAGCTTTTCTACGAACACTGAAGCTTTCTTT
TRBJ2-7 NA TRBV5-1 NA CASRFDSTYEQYF TGCGCCAGCAGGTTTGACAGCACCTACGAGCAGTACTTC
TRBJ2-1 TRBD2 TRBV6-2/TRBV6-3 once CASSRTGLAGREQFF TGTGCCAGCAGTCGGACGGGACTAGCGGGACGGGAGCAGTTCTTC
TRBJ1-5 NA TRBV6-5 few CASSSLGPQHF TGTGCCAGCAGTTCCCTCGGGCCCCAGCATTTT
TRBJ1-4 NA TRBV7-9 NA CASQQDEKLFF TGTGCCAGCCAACAGGATGAAAAACTGTTTTTT
TRBJ1-2 NA TRBV19 once CASSYGIPEDQYGYTF TGTGCCAGTAGTTATGGGATTCCGGAGGACCAATATGGCTACACCTTC
TRBJ1-6 NA TRBV19 NA CASSEGFNNSPLHF TGTGCCAGTAGTGAGGGCTTCAATAATTCACCCCTCCACTTT
TRBJ2-1 TRBD2 TRBV20-1 once CSAFRLARQFF TGCAGTGCCTTTCGACTAGCGCGGCAGTTCTTC
TRBJ1-2 TRBD1 TRBV12-3/TRBV12-4 NA CASRQGARSGYTF TGTGCCAGCCGACAGGGGGCGCGAAGTGGCTACACCTTC
TRBJ1-2 TRBD1 TRBV5-6 NA CASSKPGTGEYSYTF TGTGCCAGCAGCAAGCCCGGGACAGGGGAATATAGCTACACCTTC
TRBJ1-1 NA TRBV4-1 few CASSLGGDSNTEAFF TGCGCCAGCAGCCTTGGCGGGGACTCGAACACTGAAGCTTTCTTT
TRBJ1-1 NA TRBV7-2 NA CASSFWSNPEAFF TGTGCCAGCAGCTTCTGGTCCAATCCCGAGGCTTTCTTT
TRBJ2-5 NA TRBV5-3 NA CARSAQLGRETQYF TGTGCCAGAAGCGCCCAACTAGGAAGGGAGACCCAGTACTTC
TRBJ2-7 NA TRBV5-1 NA CASSPSDYEQYF TGCGCCAGCAGCCCGAGCGACTACGAGCAGTACTTC
TRBJ1-1 NA TRBV7-3 NA CASSLVAGVNTEAFF TGTGCCAGCAGCTTAGTTGCAGGGGTGAACACTGAAGCTTTCTTT
TRBJ2-5 NA TRBV27 NA CASSLRGLGETQYF TGTGCCAGCAGTTTGCGGGGGCTGGGAGAGACCCAGTACTTC
TRBJ1-1 TRBD1 TRBV7-2 NA CASSPGVDRVGTEAFF TGTGCCAGCAGCCCCGGGGTGGACAGGGTTGGCACTGAAGCTTTCTTT
TRBJ1-1 NA TRBV9 NA CASNTLGENTEAFF TGTGCCAGCAATACGTTAGGAGAGAACACTGAAGCTTTCTTT
TRBJ2-7 TRBD2 TRBV10-3 NA CAISGTSGAYEQYF TGTGCCATCAGCGGGACTAGCGGGGCCTACGAGCAGTACTTC
TRBJ1-5 NA TRBV5-1 NA CASSLGPERPQHF TGCGCCAGCAGCTTGGGGCCAGAAAGGCCCCAGCATTTT
TRBJ2-1 NA TRBV10-3 NA CAISEEVNEQFF TGTGCCATCAGTGAGGAGGTTAATGAGCAGTTCTTC
TRBJ2-5 TRBD1 TRBV3-1/TRBV3-2 NA CASSQRTGEGTQYF TGTGCCAGCAGCCAAAGGACAGGGGAGGGGACCCAGTACTTC
TRBJ1-4 NA TRBV3-1/TRBV3-2 NA CASSPLLGIEKLFF TGTGCCAGCAGCCCCCTCCTAGGTATCGAAAAACTGTTTTTT
TRBJ2-7 TRBD2 TRBV7-3 NA CASSPLAGTAYEQYF TGTGCCAGCAGCCCTCTAGCGGGAACCGCCTACGAGCAGTACTTC
TRBJ2-7 NA TRBV5-3 NA CARSLVIGPGVCREQYF TGTGCCAGAAGCTTGGTAATAGGGCCAGGGGTTTGCCGGGAGCAGTACTTC
TRBJ2-3 NA TRBV7-9 NA CASSRGGDTQYF TGTGCCAGCAGCCGCGGTGGGGATACGCAGTATTTT
TRBJ2-5 NA TRBV4-1 NA CASSPGTRQETQYF TGCGCCAGCAGCCCCGGGACACGTCAAGAGACCCAGTACTTC
TRBJ1-6 NA TRBV12-3/TRBV12-4 NA CASTLSGNSPLHF TGTGCCAGCACCCTGAGCGGGAATTCACCCCTCCACTTT